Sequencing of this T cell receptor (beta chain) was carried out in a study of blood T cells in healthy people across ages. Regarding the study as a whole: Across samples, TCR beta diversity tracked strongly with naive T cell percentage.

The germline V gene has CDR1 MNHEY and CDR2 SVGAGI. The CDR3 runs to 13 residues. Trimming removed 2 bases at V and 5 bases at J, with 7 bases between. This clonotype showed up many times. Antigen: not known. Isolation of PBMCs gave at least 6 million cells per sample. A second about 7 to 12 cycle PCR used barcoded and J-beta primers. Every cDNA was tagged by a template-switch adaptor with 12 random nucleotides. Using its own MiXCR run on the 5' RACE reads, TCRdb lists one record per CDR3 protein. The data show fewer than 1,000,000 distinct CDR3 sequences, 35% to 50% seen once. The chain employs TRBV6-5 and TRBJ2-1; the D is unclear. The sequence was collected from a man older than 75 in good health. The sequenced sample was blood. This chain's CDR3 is CASSYGRHNEQFF. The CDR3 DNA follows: TGTGCCAGCAGTTACGGACGGCACAATGAGCAGTTCTTC.